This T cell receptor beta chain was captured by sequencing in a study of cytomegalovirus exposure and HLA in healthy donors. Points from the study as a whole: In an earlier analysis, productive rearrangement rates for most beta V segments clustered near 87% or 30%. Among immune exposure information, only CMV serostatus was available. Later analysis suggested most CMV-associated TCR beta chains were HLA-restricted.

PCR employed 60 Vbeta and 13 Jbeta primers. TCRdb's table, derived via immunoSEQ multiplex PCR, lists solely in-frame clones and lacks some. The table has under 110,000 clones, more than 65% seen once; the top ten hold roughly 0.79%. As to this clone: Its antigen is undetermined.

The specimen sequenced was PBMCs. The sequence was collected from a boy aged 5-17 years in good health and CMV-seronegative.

CDR3 protein: CASSSGTSGGTQYF. The CDR3 nucleotides read TGTGCCAGCTCGTCCGGGACTAGCGGAGGCACCCAGTACTTC. The chain employs TRBV18 and TRBJ2-5; 11 bases are shared with TRBD2. Looked up from germline, CDR1 is KGHSH and CDR2 is LQKENI. J lost 8 bases, V lost 6 bases, and 8 bases had no gene match. CDR3 size: 14 residues. Full variable domain (rest looked up from reference TRBV18 and TRBJ2-5): NAGVMQNPRHLVRRRGQEARLRCSPMKGHSHVYWYRQLPEEGLKFMVYLQKENIIDESGMPKERFSAEFPKEGPSILRIQQVVRGDSAAYFCASSSGTSGGTQYFGPGTRLLVL.